The T cell receptor beta chain described here comes from a study of cytomegalovirus exposure and HLA in healthy donors. The PCR contained 60 Vbeta and 13 Jbeta primers. Clones were read by immunoSEQ multiplex PCR, and TCRdb kept only the in-frame ones, dropping some. The data hold under 300,000 clones, with 70% to 90% observed a single time. Every donor was a healthy person donating bone marrow. With V trimmed by 0 bases and J by 4 bases, 4 bases remained unmatched. The CDR3 loop spans 16 amino acids. In germline, CDR1 is SGHTA, CDR2 FQGNSA. Turning to this clone: As yet, its antigen is unknown.

The study, taken as a whole, reports: V segments that were indistinguishable, TRBV6-2 and TRBV6-3 among them, were omitted from analysis. Earlier analysis looked at TCR beta V segments, and most were productive about 90% or about 30% of the time.

This clonotype was obtained from a man between 40 and 49 years old in good health and CMV-seropositive. The chain employs TRBV7-2 and TRBJ2-2; 8 bases map to TRBD2. The sequenced sample was PBMCs. The DNA for the CDR3 is TGTGCCAGCAGCTTAGCTGGGACTAGATCCACCGGGGAGCTGTTTTTT. Encoded protein: CASSLAGTRSTGELFF.